The clone carrying this T cell receptor beta chain has only a few counts. Antigen unknown. The data were taken from a study of cytomegalovirus exposure and HLA in healthy donors. The study, taken as a whole, reports: The study designated about 180 TCR beta chains cytomegalovirus-associated.

Among the donors, all were healthy bone marrow donors. It was with 60 Vbeta and 13 Jbeta primers that the PCR ran. Per the original methods: The authors later counted around 80 million unique TCR beta chains, 9.5 million to 13 million of them shared. Assay: immunoSEQ multiplex PCR; the TCRdb copy retains only in-frame clones and omits some. The V and J calls and clone size were taken over from that table, and D and trimming were inferred from the DNA. This sample carries around 100,000 clones, over 9.5% of them seen once, and the ten largest clones take 5.5% to 7.5%. Per the germline V gene, CDR1 is MGHDK and CDR2 is SYGVNS. The CDR3 spans 13 residues. V was pared by 8 bases and J by 5 bases, with 16 bases between.

Sequenced: PBMCs. The sequence came from a middle-aged man in good health and CMV-seropositive. J is TRBJ2-7 and V is TRBV25-1; unclear D gene. The CDR3 region is CASALTESDEQYF. As DNA, the CDR3 is TGTGCCAGCGCCCTCACGGAGTCCGACGAGCAGTACTTC.